The 19 T cell receptor beta chains in this list originate from one sample, sequenced in a study of cytomegalovirus exposure and HLA in healthy donors. Amplification used 60 Vbeta primers and 13 Jbeta primers. This table comes from immunoSEQ multiplex PCR, and its TCRdb copy is limited to in-frame clones, with some not included. The table lists roughly 80,000 clones, under 80% of them singletons, with 4.9% in the top ten. Sequenced material: PBMCs. The origin of the receptors is a man aged 60-69 years in good health and CMV-seropositive.

This rearrangement joins TRBV28 to TRBJ2-1; TRBD2 might be the D (7 bases). V lost 5 bases, J lost 12 bases, and 29 bases lay in between. CDR3 length: 17 residues. Germline V lookup: CDR1 MDHEN, CDR2 SYDVKM. The CDR3: CASSTQRGGDPTWGQFF. CDR3 nucleotide sequence: TGTGCCAGCAGTACCCAGAGGGGGGGGGACCCCACATGGGGGCAGTTCTTC.

This chain connects TRBV9 to TRBJ2-1, with a weak D call TRBD2 (6 bases). The V and J ends lost 1 base and 9 bases respectively, with 14 bases between them. Germline V gene lookup returns CDR1 SGDLS and CDR2 YYNGEE. CDR3 length: 14 amino acids. CDR3 in DNA: TGTGCCAGCAGCGTAATTAGCAACGGGGGTGAGCAGTTCTTC. It yields the protein CASSVISNGGEQFF.

The chain employs TRBV28 and TRBJ1-5; 12 bases are a match to TRBD1. The CDR3 runs to 18 residues. Unmatched junction bases numbered 11, after V lost 6 bases and J lost 2 bases. Germline V CDR1 and CDR2: MDHEN, SYDVKM. The CDR3: CASSLPGQGAKGNQPQHF. The CDR3 region has the DNA TGTGCCAGCAGCCTACCGGGACAGGGGGCCAAAGGCAATCAGCCCCAGCATTTT.

The chain is built from TRBV28 and TRBJ1-1; TRBD1 agrees at 7 bases. J was trimmed by 3 bases and V by 6 bases; bases with no gene match: 19. CDR3 length: 18 amino acids. Germline V lookup: CDR1 MDHEN, CDR2 SYDVKM. The CDR3, as DNA: TGTGCCAGCAGAACCGAGATCAAAGGGGGCTGGGAGGACACTGAAGCTTTCTTT. This translates into CASRTEIKGGWEDTEAFF.

The rearrangement links TRBV10-1 to TRBJ2-1; 10 bases map to TRBD1. The V segment lost 3 bases and the J segment 8 bases; nucleotides outside the gene matches: 7. Per germline, CDR1 WNHNN and CDR2 SYGVQD (reference sequence). This CDR3 has 15 residues. The CDR3 nucleotides are TGCGCCAGCAGTGACCTTGGGACAGGGGAAGATGAGCAGTTCTTC. Its protein is CASSDLGTGEDEQFF.

The rearrangement links TRBV10-3 to TRBJ2-1, with 10 bases matching TRBD2. The V gene end was trimmed by 2 bases and the J gene end by 2 bases; junction bases not matched to a gene: 3. The CDR3 covers 16 residues. Germline V CDR1 and CDR2: ENHRY, SYGVKD. CDR3 in amino acids: CAISEGSGGTYNEQFF. CDR3 sequence (DNA): TGTGCCATCAGTGAGGGTAGCGGGGGGACCTACAATGAGCAGTTCTTC.

The chain joins TRBV29-1 to TRBJ2-7, with D possibly being TRBD2 (6 bases). CDR1 is SQVTM and CDR2 is ANQGSEA in the germline V gene. V lost 6 bases and J lost 2, with 11 bases in between. This CDR3 is built from 12 residues. The CDR3 DNA reads TGCAGCGTCGGTTGGGGGGCCTACGAGCAGTACTTC. Translated, it gives CSVGWGAYEQYF.

The chain links TRBV9 to TRBJ1-2; TRBD1 might be the D (5 bases). The CDR3 is made up of 16 amino acids. The germline V gene encodes CDR1 SGDLS and CDR2 YYNGEE. V lost 3 bases to trimming and J lost 1 base, with 16 bases between them. The DNA for the CDR3 is TGTGCCAGCAGCGACGGGACTCAGCACCTTAACTATGGCTACACCTTC. Protein sequence: CASSDGTQHLNYGYTF.

V gene TRBV11-3 combines with J gene TRBJ2-4; 7 bases map to TRBD1. This CDR3 contains 15 residues. Per germline, CDR1 SGHNT and CDR2 YENEEA. V shed 2 bases, J shed 0 bases, and the junction held 1 base outside the gene matches. CDR3 loop: CASSLTGVAKNIQYF. The DNA for the CDR3 is TGTGCCAGCAGCTTAACAGGGGTAGCCAAAAACATTCAGTACTTC.

This clone has only one observation. CDR3 nucleotides: TGTGCCAGCAGTTTATTTCTCGGGGCGGGAAAGAGTGAGCAGTTCTTC. Protein product: CASSLFLGAGKSEQFF. V is TRBV27 and J is TRBJ2-1; weak D call: TRBD2 (6 bases). The ends were cut back, 1 base at V and 9 bases at J, with 19 bases in the middle. Germline CDR1 reads MNHEY; CDR2 reads SMNVEV (reference sequence). The CDR3 extends over 16 amino acids.

CDR3: CAWSRTGGRGTEAFF. CDR3 sequence (DNA): TGTGCCTGGAGCAGAACAGGGGGCCGTGGCACTGAAGCTTTCTTT. The chain links TRBV30 to TRBJ1-1; 9 bases line up with TRBD1. V dropped 3 bases and J dropped 4; count of bases not matched to a gene: 9. Germline CDR1 reads GTSNPN; CDR2 reads SVGIG (reference sequence). The length of the CDR3 is 15 residues.

The V call is TRBV5-4, the J call TRBJ2-7, with 9 bases identical to TRBD1. V shed 1 base and J 4 bases; nucleotides not matched to a gene: 6. The CDR3 totals 15 residues. CDR1 is SGHNT and CDR2 is YYREEE in the germline V gene (reference sequence). The chain's CDR3 is CASSLRGTGSYEQYF. The CDR3 DNA is TGTGCCAGCAGCTTGCGAGGGACAGGGTCGTACGAGCAGTACTTC. Supplemented by reference TRBV5-4 and TRBJ2-7, the full variable domain reads ETGVTQSPTHLIKTRGQQVTLRCSSQSGHNTVSWYQQALGQGPQFIFQYYREEENGRGNFPPRFSGLQFPNYSSELNVNALELDDSALYLCASSLRGTGSYEQYFGPGTRLTVT.

The chain couples TRBV6-1 to TRBJ1-1; TRBD1 is a possible D gene (6 bases). Trimming took off 0 bases at V and 1 base at J, with 18 bases between the two ends. The CDR3 contains 18 residues. The germline gives CDR1 MNHNS, CDR2 SASEGT. The CDR3 loop reads CASSEARKGELGNTEAFF. Here the CDR3 DNA reads TGTGCCAGCAGTGAAGCGCGTAAGGGGGAGCTCGGGAACACTGAAGCTTTCTTT.

V is TRBV27 and J is TRBJ2-5; 13 bases are a match to TRBD2. The J call is in doubt because the DNA end fits TRBJ2-7 better. The CDR3 runs 15 residues. The germline gives CDR1 MNHEY, CDR2 SMNVEV (reference sequence). The CDR3 nucleotides read TGTGCCAGCAGTCCGACTAGCGGGAGGTTCTACGAGCAGTACTTC. Its translation is CASSPTSGRFYEQYF.

The chain links TRBV5-6 to TRBJ2-7; tentatively, D is TRBD1 (6 bases). The CDR3 covers 19 residues. The V end was cut by 3 bases, the J end by 3 bases, with 28 bases between. Germline V lookup: CDR1 SGHDT, CDR2 YYEEEE. The CDR3 loop is CASSWSGEESDNLNYEQYF. Here the CDR3 DNA reads TGTGCCAGCAGCTGGTCAGGGGAAGAATCCGACAATCTAAACTACGAGCAGTACTTC.

This rearrangement joins TRBV28 to TRBJ2-7; TRBD1 matches 11 bases. This CDR3 comprises 14 residues. Germline lookup yields CDR1 MDHEN and CDR2 SYDVKM. V trimming: 5 bases; J trimming: 2 bases; junction bases outside the gene matches: 2. CDR3 DNA sequence: TGTGCCAGCAGTCCGGGACAGGGGGCCTACGAGCAGTACTTC. Its protein is CASSPGQGAYEQYF.

This clone occurred a few times. The rearrangement uses TRBV5-1 and TRBJ2-1; 10 nucleotides align to TRBD2. V shed 2 bases and J 7 bases; nucleotides not matched to a gene: 6. The germline CDR1 and CDR2 sequences are SGHRS and YFSETQ. The CDR3 has 15 amino acids. In DNA form, the CDR3 reads TGCGCCAGCAGCTTCGGGACTAGCGAAGGGAATGAGCAGTTCTTC. This codes for CASSFGTSEGNEQFF. Complete variable domain (other parts from reference TRBV5-1 and TRBJ2-1): KAGVTQTPRYLIKTRGQQVTLSCSPISGHRSVSWYQQTPGQGLQFLFEYFSETQRNKGNFPGRFSGRQFSNSRSEMNVSTLELGDSALYLCASSFGTSEGNEQFFGPGTRLTVL.

J is TRBJ2-2 and V is TRBV5-4; 8 bases align to TRBD1. Germline V gene lookup returns CDR1 SGHNT and CDR2 YYREEE (reference sequence). The J segment lost 7 bases and the V segment lost 4 bases, leaving 12 bases of the junction unmatched. The CDR3 is 16 residues long. The CDR3 sequence is CASSPWGTGTGGELFF. CDR3 coding DNA: TGTGCCAGCAGCCCGTGGGGGACAGGAACTGGCGGGGAGCTGTTTTTT. The variable domain in full, completed from reference TRBV5-4 and TRBJ2-2, reads ETGVTQSPTHLIKTRGQQVTLRCSSQSGHNTVSWYQQALGQGPQFIFQYYREEENGRGNFPPRFSGLQFPNYSSELNVNALELDDSALYLCASSPWGTGTGGELFFGEGSRLTVL.

Note on this clone: This sequence is one base from a far larger clone and is likely a read error. The same CDR3 arises from other DNA sequences in this sample as well. V gene TRBV5-4 combines with J gene TRBJ1-6; D not resolved. The CDR3 sequence is 14 residues long. V was pared by 4 bases and J by 10 bases, with 15 bases between. Germline V gene lookup returns CDR1 SGHNT and CDR2 YYREEE (reference sequence). The CDR3 region is CASSQDISLSPLHF. The CDR3 DNA follows: TGTGCCAGCAGCCAAGATATTTCACTATCACCCCTCCACTTT.